These 18 T cell receptor beta chains share one sample of origin, sequenced in a study of blood T cell repertoires in COVID-19. The table came from immunoSEQ multiplex PCR; TCRdb's copy has only in-frame clones and leaves some out. The sample lists roughly 350,000 clones, over 75% occurring once. Sequencing was carried out using peripheral blood. These receptors came from a woman in her fifties or sixties with active or convalescent COVID-19.

This clone was counted once. CDR3 nucleotide sequence: TGCGCCAGCAGCCAGGGCCCTAGCGGGAGGACTACCTACAATGAGCAGTTCTTC. It is translated as CASSQGPSGRTTYNEQFF. The chain has TRBV4-1 and TRBJ2-1; 11 nucleotides align to TRBD2. Germline CDR1 is MGHRA and CDR2 is YSYEKL. Germline trimming cut 3 bases from V and 2 bases from J; bases unmatched to any gene: 9. CDR3 size: 18 residues.

This chain uses TRBV7-6 with TRBJ2-2; 11 bases agree with TRBD1. Germline CDR1 is SGHVS and CDR2 is FNYEAQ. Unmatched junction bases numbered 5, after V lost 2 bases and J lost 0 bases. The CDR3 spans 18 residues. CDR3 in DNA: TGTGCCAGCAGCTTAAGGGACAGGGGGGAAGCGAACACCGGGGAGCTGTTTTTT. The encoded protein is CASSLRDRGEANTGELFF.

The CDR3 region is CASSQGPLLSGNTIYF. CDR3 bases: TGTGCCAGCAGTCAGGGGCCACTTCTCTCTGGAAACACCATATATTTT. V is TRBV5-5 and J is TRBJ1-3; possibly TRBD1 for D (6 bases). Germline V gives CDR1 SGHKS, CDR2 YYEKEE (reference sequence). The CDR3 is 16 residues long. Trimming took off 5 bases at V and 0 bases at J, with 15 bases between the two ends.

The rearrangement uses TRBV11-1 and TRBJ1-2; 7 bases align to TRBD1. Germline V gene sequence: CDR1 SGHAT, CDR2 FQDESV (reference sequence). The CDR3 is made up of 15 amino acids. The junction had 4 bases not matched to a gene; V was cut back by 1 base and J by 2 bases. CDR3 nucleotides: TGTGCCAGCAGCTTAGGACAGGGCGGAAACTATGGCTACACCTTC. Protein product: CASSLGQGGNYGYTF. The full variable domain, its missing parts supplied by reference TRBV11-1 and TRBJ1-2, is EAEVAQSPRYKITEKSQAVAFWCDPISGHATLYWYRQILGQGPELLVQFQDESVVDDSQLPKDRFSAERLKGVDSTLKIQPAELGDSAMYLCASSLGQGGNYGYTFGSGTRLTVV.

V gene TRBV30 combines with J gene TRBJ1-3, with D uncertain. The V end was cut by 2 bases, the J end by 0 bases, with 8 bases between. There are 14 residues in the CDR3. Germline loops: CDR1 GTSNPN, CDR2 SVGIG (reference sequence). As DNA, the CDR3 is TGTGCCTGGAGTCAAGGGAGCTCTGGAAACACCATATATTTT. Translating gives CAWSQGSSGNTIYF.

The chain carries TRBV27 and TRBJ2-7; a weak D match, TRBD2 (6 bases). The CDR3 extends over 15 amino acids. V lost 5 bases and J lost 3, with 17 bases in between. Germline V gene lookup returns CDR1 MNHEY and CDR2 SMNVEV (reference sequence). DNA of the CDR3: TGTGCCAGCAGTACCCGTGGGGGGAGTGGCTACGAGCAGTACTTC. The encoded protein is CASSTRGGSGYEQYF.

The V and J genes are TRBV7-2 and TRBJ1-2; 8 bases map to TRBD1. CDR1 and CDR2 from the germline V gene are SGHTA and FQGNSA. The ends lost 3 bases at V and 2 bases at J; junction bases unmatched: 2. This CDR3 is 14 amino acids long. The CDR3 reads CASSFWTGNYGYTF. The CDR3 DNA reads as TGTGCCAGCAGCTTTTGGACAGGGAACTATGGCTACACCTTC.

The chain couples TRBV14 to TRBJ2-1; 11 bases fit TRBD2. V lost 3 bases and J lost 7; bases outside the gene matches: 5. Per the germline V gene, CDR1 is SGHDN and CDR2 is FVKESK. This CDR3 region has 15 residues. This chain's CDR3 is CASSQEWTSGNEQFF. The CDR3 DNA reads as TGTGCCAGCAGCCAGGAGTGGACTAGCGGGAATGAGCAGTTCTTC.

V usage is TRBV6-2 or TRBV6-3 and J usage is TRBJ1-1, with D tentatively TRBD1 (5 bases). V gave up 4 bases and J gave up 4 bases, with 10 bases separating them. This CDR3 region has 13 residues. Germline V gene data show CDR1 as MNHEY and CDR2 as SVGEGT. The CDR3 sequence: CASSSQGLTEAFF. CDR3 nucleotide sequence: TGTGCCAGCAGTTCCCAGGGTCTCACTGAAGCTTTCTTT.

This sequence joins TRBV21-1 and TRBJ2-3; the D call of TRBD2 is as the table states it, not checked on the DNA. TRBV21-1 is termed a pseudogene. The CDR3 spans 16 residues. Here the CDR3 reads CASSTPDSGTTDTQYF. The CDR3 DNA reads TGTGCCAGCAGCACGCCGGATAGCGGCACAACTGATACGCAGTATTTT.

This rearrangement joins TRBV5-1 to TRBJ2-7; D might be TRBD2 (6 bases). The CDR3 sequence is 14 residues long. CDR1 and CDR2 (germline): SGHRS, YFSETQ. V was clipped by 6 bases and J by 6 bases, with 19 bases between them. The CDR3 here is CASNGGGEEVEQYF. In DNA form, the CDR3 reads TGCGCCAGCAACGGCGGAGGGGAAGAGGTCGAGCAGTACTTC.

V usage is TRBV27 and J usage is TRBJ2-7; 9 bases fit TRBD1. CDR1 and CDR2 (germline): MNHEY, SMNVEV (reference sequence). The CDR3 extends over 17 amino acids. Trimming at V came to 2 bases and at J to 1 base, leaving 9 bases not matched to a gene. The CDR3 sequence: CASSLIASGTGSYEQYF. CDR3 bases: TGTGCCAGCAGTTTAATCGCATCCGGGACAGGGTCCTACGAGCAGTACTTC.

The chain employs TRBV11-2 and TRBJ1-1, with unresolved D. This CDR3 comprises 13 residues. Trimming stripped 2 bases from V and 4 bases from J, with 8 bases between. CDR1 and CDR2 from the germline V gene are SGHAT and FQNNGV. The CDR3 here is CASSLRGLTEAFF. For the CDR3, the DNA is TGTGCCAGCAGCTTACGAGGGCTCACTGAAGCTTTCTTT.

The chain recombines TRBV6-2 or TRBV6-3 with TRBJ1-5, with 7 nucleotides matching TRBD1. V lost 4 bases, J lost 5 bases, and 5 bases stayed unmatched. The CDR3 extends over 14 amino acids. Germline values: CDR1 MNHEY, CDR2 SVGEGT. The CDR3 DNA reads TGTGCCAGCAGTTCGACAGGGCCTCATCAGCCCCAGCATTTT. Translation gives CASSSTGPHQPQHF.

This rearrangement joins TRBV7-9 to TRBJ2-3; TRBD2 matches 11 bases. V shed 5 bases and J 4 bases; nucleotides not matched to a gene: 8. There are 16 residues in the CDR3. The V gene's germline CDR1 is SEHNR and CDR2 FQNEAQ (reference sequence). CDR3 region: CASSTRLAGKADTQYF. The CDR3 region has the DNA TGTGCCAGCAGCACCCGACTAGCGGGGAAGGCAGATACGCAGTATTTT.

The chain employs TRBV30 and TRBJ1-1; a possible D gene is TRBD1 (6 bases). The CDR3 length is 13 residues. Germline assignment: CDR1 GTSNPN and CDR2 SVGIG (reference sequence). Trimming took 7 bases from V and 0 from J, leaving 12 bases between them. The CDR3 nucleotides are TGTGCCTCTAGGGACACACTGAACACTGAAGCTTTCTTT. This gives the protein CASRDTLNTEAFF.

The rearrangement links TRBV6-2 or TRBV6-3 to TRBJ2-7, with 8 bases identical to TRBD2. Germline CDR1 MNHEY, CDR2 SVGEGT. V shed 4 bases and J 0 bases; nucleotides not matched to a gene: 5. This CDR3 contains 15 residues. The CDR3 reads CASSWTSGSSYEQYF. The CDR3 DNA reads as TGTGCCAGCAGTTGGACCAGCGGGAGCTCCTACGAGCAGTACTTC.

This clone occurred a few times. V usage is TRBV5-5 and J usage is TRBJ2-6; D is possibly TRBD1 (6 bases). The CDR3 has 15 amino acids. The V gene lost 1 base and the J gene lost 2 bases, with 7 bases spanning the gap. Germline CDR1 reads SGHKS; CDR2 reads YYEKEE (reference sequence). The CDR3 DNA follows: TGTGCCAGCAGCTTGACAGGGACTGGGGCCAACGTCCTGACTTTC. Its protein product is CASSLTGTGANVLTF.